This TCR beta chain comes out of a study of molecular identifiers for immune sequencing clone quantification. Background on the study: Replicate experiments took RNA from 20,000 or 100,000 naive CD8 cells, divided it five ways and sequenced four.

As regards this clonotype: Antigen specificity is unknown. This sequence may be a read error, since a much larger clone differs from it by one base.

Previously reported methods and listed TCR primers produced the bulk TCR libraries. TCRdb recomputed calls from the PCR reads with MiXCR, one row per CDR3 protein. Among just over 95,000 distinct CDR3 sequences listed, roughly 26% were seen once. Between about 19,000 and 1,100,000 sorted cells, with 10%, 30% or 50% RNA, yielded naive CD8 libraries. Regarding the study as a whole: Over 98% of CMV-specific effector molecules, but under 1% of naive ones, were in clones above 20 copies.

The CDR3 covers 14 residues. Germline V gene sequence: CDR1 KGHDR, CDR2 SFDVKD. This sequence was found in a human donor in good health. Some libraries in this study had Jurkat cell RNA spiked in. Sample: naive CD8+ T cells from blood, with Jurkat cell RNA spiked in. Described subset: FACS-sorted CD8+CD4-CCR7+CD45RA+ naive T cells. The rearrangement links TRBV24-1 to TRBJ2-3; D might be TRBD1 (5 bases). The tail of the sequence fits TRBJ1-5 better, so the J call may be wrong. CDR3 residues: CATSDPDRLDTQHF. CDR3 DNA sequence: TGTGCCACCAGTGACCCTGACAGATTGGATACGCAGCATTTT.